This T cell receptor beta chain was observed in a study of cytotoxic CD8 clonotypes in ibrutinib-treated CLL. Looking at the study overall: Sequenced samples delivered averages of around 250,000 productive templates and around 100,000 productive rearrangements.

Findings of the study overall: Baseline levels were approached again at progression, after clonality had risen at ibrutinib response. Investigators sampled sustained-remission and progressing patients at differing times.

For this clone: The antigen is undetermined.

The data were produced by immunoSEQ multiplex PCR, yet TCRdb's version contains in-frame clones alone and is incomplete. The data show roughly 42,000 clones, 65% seen once. The TCR sequence derives from a human donor with chronic lymphocytic leukemia. The sample here was PBMCs, taken after 24 months of ibrutinib treatment.

CDR3 bases: TGTGCCAGCAGCTTGACTACCCTTGGGACCCAGTACTTC. Amino acids: CASSLTTLGTQYF. The gene calls are TRBV5-8 and TRBJ2-5; D unresolved. Trimming removed 1 base at V and 7 bases at J, with 11 bases between. This CDR3 is built from 13 residues. The germline V gene has CDR1 SGHTS and CDR2 YDEGEE. Looking up the rest from reference TRBV5-8 and TRBJ2-5 gives the full variable domain: EAGVTQSPTHLIKTRGQQATLRCSPISGHTSVYWYQQALGLGLQFLLWYDEGEERNRGNFPPRFSGRQFPNYSSELNVNALELEDSALYLCASSLTTLGTQYFGPGTRLLVL.